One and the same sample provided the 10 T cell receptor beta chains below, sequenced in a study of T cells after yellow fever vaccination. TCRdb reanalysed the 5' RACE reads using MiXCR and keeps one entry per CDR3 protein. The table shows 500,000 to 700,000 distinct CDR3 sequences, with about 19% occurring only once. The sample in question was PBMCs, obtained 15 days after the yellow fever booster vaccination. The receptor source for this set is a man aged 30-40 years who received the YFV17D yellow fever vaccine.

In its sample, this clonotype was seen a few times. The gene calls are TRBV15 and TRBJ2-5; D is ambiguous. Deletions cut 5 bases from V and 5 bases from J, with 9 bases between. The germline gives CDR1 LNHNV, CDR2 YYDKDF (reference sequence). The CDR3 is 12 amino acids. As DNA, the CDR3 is TGTGCCACCAGCTCCCGTGGGGAGACCCAGTACTTC. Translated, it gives CATSSRGETQYF.

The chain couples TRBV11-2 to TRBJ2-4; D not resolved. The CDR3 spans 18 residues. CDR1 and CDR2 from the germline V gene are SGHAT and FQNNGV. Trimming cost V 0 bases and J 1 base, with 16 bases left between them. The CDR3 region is CASSLEAIRVRAKNIQYF. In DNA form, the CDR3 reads TGTGCCAGCAGCTTAGAGGCCATAAGGGTCCGGGCCAAAAACATTCAGTACTTC.

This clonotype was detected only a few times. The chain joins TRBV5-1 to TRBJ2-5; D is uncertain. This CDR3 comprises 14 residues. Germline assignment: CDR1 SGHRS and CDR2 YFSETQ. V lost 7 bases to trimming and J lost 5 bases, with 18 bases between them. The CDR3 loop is CASYGSVVGETQYF. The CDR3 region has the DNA TGCGCCAGCTACGGGTCGGTAGTCGGTGAGACCCAGTACTTC.

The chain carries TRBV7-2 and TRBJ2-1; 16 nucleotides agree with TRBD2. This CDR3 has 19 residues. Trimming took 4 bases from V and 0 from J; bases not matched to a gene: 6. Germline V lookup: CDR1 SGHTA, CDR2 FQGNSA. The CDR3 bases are TGTGCCAGCAGCTCCGGGACTAGCGGGAGGGGGAGCTCCTACAATGAGCAGTTCTTC. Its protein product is CASSSGTSGRGSSYNEQFF.

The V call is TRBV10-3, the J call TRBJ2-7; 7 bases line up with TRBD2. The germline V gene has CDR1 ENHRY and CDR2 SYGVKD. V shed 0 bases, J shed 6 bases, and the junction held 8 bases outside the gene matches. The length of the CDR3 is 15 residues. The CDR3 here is CAISESGGRQGEQYF. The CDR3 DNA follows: TGTGCCATCAGTGAGTCGGGAGGGCGGCAGGGCGAGCAGTACTTC.

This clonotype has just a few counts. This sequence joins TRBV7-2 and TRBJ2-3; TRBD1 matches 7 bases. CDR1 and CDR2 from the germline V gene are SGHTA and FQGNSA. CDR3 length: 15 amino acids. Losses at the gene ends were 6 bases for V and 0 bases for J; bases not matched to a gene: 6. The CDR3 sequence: CASRLPGQSTDTQYF. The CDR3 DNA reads TGTGCCAGCAGACTTCCGGGACAGAGCACAGATACGCAGTATTTT.

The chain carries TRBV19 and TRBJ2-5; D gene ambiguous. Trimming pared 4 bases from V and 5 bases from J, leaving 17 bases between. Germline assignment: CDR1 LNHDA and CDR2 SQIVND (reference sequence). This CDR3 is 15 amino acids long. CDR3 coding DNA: TGTGCCAGTAGTAGGACGGCGGTGGGTTTTGAGACCCAGTACTTC. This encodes CASSRTAVGFETQYF.

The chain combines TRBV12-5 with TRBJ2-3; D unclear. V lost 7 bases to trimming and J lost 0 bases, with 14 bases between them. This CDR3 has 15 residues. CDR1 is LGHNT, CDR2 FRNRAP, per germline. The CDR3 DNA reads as TGTGCTAGTGAGAGTCAGAAAATTAGCACAGATACGCAGTATTTT. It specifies CASESQKISTDTQYF. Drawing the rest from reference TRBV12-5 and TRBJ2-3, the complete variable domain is DARVTQTPRHKVTEMGQEVTMRCQPILGHNTVFWYRQTMMQGLELLAYFRNRAPLDDSGMPKDRFSAEMPDATLATLKIQPSEPRDSAVYFCASESQKISTDTQYFGPGTRLTVL.

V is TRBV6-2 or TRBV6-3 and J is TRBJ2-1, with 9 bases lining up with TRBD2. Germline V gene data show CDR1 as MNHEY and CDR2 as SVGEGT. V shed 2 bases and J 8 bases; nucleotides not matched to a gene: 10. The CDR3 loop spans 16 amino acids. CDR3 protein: CASSYVAGGPVDEQFF. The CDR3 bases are TGTGCCAGCAGTTACGTTGCGGGAGGGCCTGTAGATGAGCAGTTCTTC.

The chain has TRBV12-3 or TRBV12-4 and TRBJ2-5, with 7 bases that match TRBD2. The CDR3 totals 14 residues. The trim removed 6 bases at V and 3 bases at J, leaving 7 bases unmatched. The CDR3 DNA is TGTGCCAGCAGCCTAAGCGGGAAGGAAGAGACCCAGTACTTC. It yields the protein CASSLSGKEETQYF.